Listed below are T cell receptor beta chains from one sample, sequenced in a study of early T cells in non-severe SARS-CoV-2 infection. TCRdb redid the calling of the 5' RACE reads with MiXCR, one entry per CDR3 protein. This repertoire shows 80,000 or so distinct CDR3 sequences, roughly 13% found once; its top ten account for 3% to 3.5%. Material for sequencing was whole blood. All receptors derive from an adult who was a healthcare worker with PCR-confirmed SARS-CoV-2 infection or an uninfected control (not recorded which). Both conserved end residues are part of each CDR3.

V gene	J gene	CDR3 protein
TRBV11-2	TRBJ2-1	CASSPDGTSPYNEQFF
TRBV11-2	TRBJ2-7	CASSSYTYEQYF
TRBV7-6	TRBJ2-1	CASTPGGLAGDEQFF
TRBV6-2/TRBV6-3	TRBJ2-1	CASSSPLTSSEQFF
TRBV12-3/TRBV12-4	TRBJ2-1	CASSLGGGPNNEQFF
TRBV29-1	TRBJ1-5	CSVAGQNNQPQHF
TRBV12-3/TRBV12-4	TRBJ1-1	CASRPDGTQNTEAFF
TRBV3-1	TRBJ2-7	CASSRYSPYEQYF
TRBV3-1	TRBJ2-4	CASSTSGSSDIQYF
TRBV6-2/TRBV6-3	TRBJ2-2	CASKRENTGELFF
TRBV7-3	TRBJ2-1	CASSSSGVGEQFF
TRBV10-2	TRBJ2-7	CATGQGPYEQYF
TRBV18	TRBJ1-6	CASSPAGQDNSPLHF
TRBV28	TRBJ2-2	CASRPSGTFTGELFF
TRBV27	TRBJ2-3	CASSEPYPADTQYF
TRBV11-2	TRBJ2-1	CASSAGGLDYNEQFF
TRBV9	TRBJ2-5	CASSVAPFQETQYF
TRBV29-1	TRBJ2-2	CSGRVSSGGVNTGELFF